This T cell receptor beta chain was sequenced in a study of regulatory T cells in long-lasting Graves disease. Building the TCR beta libraries relied on iRepertoire HTBI primers, and CDR3 regions underwent Arm-PCR. TCRdb re-derived calls from the multiplex PCR reads in MiXCR, one entry per CDR3 protein. The sample carries hundreds of thousands of distinct CDR3 sequences, roughly 14% recorded once. Time point in this sample: newly diagnosed GD, antithyroid drugs for less than 3 months. There was RNA extracted from PBMCs, and the TCR library was made from it. As collected, the peripheral blood samples measured roughly 8.6 milliliters each and went into EDTA tubes. This clonotype was seen repeatedly, ten times or more. Looked up from germline, CDR1 is SNHLY and CDR2 is FYNNEI. J lost 7 bases, V lost 6 bases, and 5 bases had no gene match. The CDR3 is 14 amino acids. These data were also reused for a study on T cells in Graves' hyperthyroidism and ophthalmopathy.

The V gene is TRBV2, the J gene TRBJ1-6, with 8 bases fitting TRBD1. This TCR was sampled from a man aged 25-45 years with Graves disease. The sample in question was peripheral blood mononuclear cells (PBMCs), obtained at new diagnosis, from a patient treated with antithyroid drugs. CDR3 protein: CASSPGTGNSPLHF. The CDR3 DNA reads as TGTGCCAGCAGCCCCGGGACAGGCAATTCACCCCTCCACTTT.